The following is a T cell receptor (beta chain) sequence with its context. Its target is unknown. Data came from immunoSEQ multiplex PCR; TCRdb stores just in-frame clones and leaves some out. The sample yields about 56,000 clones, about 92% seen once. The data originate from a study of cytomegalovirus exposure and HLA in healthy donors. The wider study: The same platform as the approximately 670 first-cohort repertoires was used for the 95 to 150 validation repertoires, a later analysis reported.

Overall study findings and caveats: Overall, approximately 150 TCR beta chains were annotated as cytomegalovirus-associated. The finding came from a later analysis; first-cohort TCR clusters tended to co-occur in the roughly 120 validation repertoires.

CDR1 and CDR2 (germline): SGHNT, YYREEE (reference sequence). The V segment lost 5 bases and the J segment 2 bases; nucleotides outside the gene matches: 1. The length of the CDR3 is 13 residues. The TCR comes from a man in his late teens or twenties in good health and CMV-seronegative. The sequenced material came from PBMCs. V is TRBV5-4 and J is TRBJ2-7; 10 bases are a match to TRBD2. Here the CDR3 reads CASRAGGTYEQYF. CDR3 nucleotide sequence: TGTGCCAGCAGAGCGGGAGGGACCTACGAGCAGTACTTC.